What follows describes a single TCR beta chain. Its antigen is not known. The V end was cut by 4 bases, the J end by 3 bases, with 14 bases between. The germline CDR1 and CDR2 sequences are SGDLS and YYNGEE. This CDR3 has 15 amino acids. The sample comes from a study of radiotherapy plus CTLA-4 blockade in lung cancer. The protocol was immunoSEQ multiplex PCR, while the TCRdb copy is restricted to in-frame clones and leaves out a portion. The sample has roughly 120,000 clones; roughly 80% are singletons. The study, taken as a whole, reports: In blood, after radiotherapy plus ipilimumab, tumor-derived TCR clones expanded.

The sequence was obtained from a human donor with non-small cell lung cancer who had a partial response to radiotherapy plus ipilimumab. The material was peripheral blood, obtained from a patient treated with radiotherapy plus ipilimumab. V is TRBV9 and J is TRBJ1-5; D ambiguous. CDR3: CASSRGSINNQPQHF. DNA for the CDR3: TGTGCCAGCAGCCGAGGGAGTATAAACAATCAGCCCCAGCATTTT.